A selection of T cell receptor beta chains follows, all from one sample in a study of monozygotic twins with inflammatory bowel disease. TCRdb re-called the 5' RACE reads; one entry per CDR3 protein, DNA not given. The table lists approximately 390,000 distinct CDR3 sequences. Sequencing used blood. The receptors were sampled from a human donor with ulcerative colitis or Crohn's disease, or a healthy co-twin of an affected twin (not recorded which). Both conserved end residues are part of each CDR3.

>TRBV7-2|TRBJ2-7
CASSRGHGVEQYF
>TRBV20-1|TRBJ2-2
CSARPLAGESTGELFF
>TRBV7-8|TRBJ2-1
CASSLELSGNYNEQFF
>TRBV20-1|TRBJ2-1
CSARGSGLAGIHSYNEQFF
>TRBV4-3|TRBJ2-5
CASSPTPRETQYF
>TRBV12-3/TRBV12-4|TRBJ1-3
CASSPKGASGNTIYF
>TRBV30|TRBJ2-7
CAWSPGGSIYEQYF
>TRBV6-5|TRBJ2-5
CASSYSGGSETQYF
>TRBV7-9|TRBJ2-5
CASSSSGGGETQYF
>TRBV5-1|TRBJ2-1
CASSQLIPSSYNEQFF
>TRBV4-2|TRBJ2-1
CASSQESGAGNEQFF
>TRBV4-1|TRBJ1-2
CASSQDHLTPYGYTF
>TRBV4-1|TRBJ1-2
CASSQAGQAPSNYGYTF
>TRBV6-1|TRBJ1-2
CASSPGRGRDGYTF
>TRBV4-2|TRBJ2-3
CVSSQRKGTTTDTQYF
>TRBV5-1|TRBJ2-5
CASSLVAGGRGETQYF
>TRBV2|TRBJ1-1
CASTVAAKTEAFF
>TRBV20-1|TRBJ2-7
CSAPGTSTYEQYF
>TRBV7-7|TRBJ2-7
CASSFKTWTSGVGSYEQYF
>TRBV19|TRBJ2-1
CASRGGREPIPLYNEQFF
>TRBV12-3/TRBV12-4|TRBJ1-2
CASSPGTPYGYTF
>TRBV5-1|TRBJ1-4
CASGPDLTNEKLFF
>TRBV7-8|TRBJ1-2
CASSPRGQIYGYTF
>TRBV30|TRBJ1-1
CAWSFPNTEAFF
>TRBV20-1|TRBJ2-7
CSVQKGMIPYEQYF
>TRBV12-3/TRBV12-4|TRBJ1-2
CASSSGTGYTF
>TRBV5-5|TRBJ1-1
CASSLGQGGIGTEAFF
>TRBV7-2|TRBJ1-1
CASSIRRQNTEAFF
>TRBV20-1|TRBJ2-1
CSAPKGGGLSNEQFF
>TRBV11-2|TRBJ2-1
CASSSLAMYYEQFF
>TRBV5-1|TRBJ2-1
CASSLSVSSYNEQFF
>TRBV4-1|TRBJ2-7
CASSQVGGAPYEQYF
>TRBV18|TRBJ2-1
CASSLNSGTNNEQFF
>TRBV20-1|TRBJ2-3
CSARAHYAARSTDTQYF
>TRBV5-1|TRBJ2-7
CASSFGAGGRSMQYF
>TRBV5-6|TRBJ2-1
CASSAGQGAYNEQFF
>TRBV28|TRBJ1-4
CASRPGTAEKLFF
>TRBV7-3|TRBJ2-7
CASSYTGTSGEQYF
>TRBV19|TRBJ2-2
CASLSSNTGELFF
>TRBV10-3|TRBJ2-5
CAISLDRIQETQYF
>TRBV14|TRBJ1-1
CASSRTSNLLNTEAFF
>TRBV4-1|TRBJ1-1
CASSQDRGVTEAFF
>TRBV4-2|TRBJ2-5
CASSQVDGQTETQYF
>TRBV5-1|TRBJ1-4
CASSLGAFYGEKLFF
>TRBV5-1|TRBJ2-1
CASSPQFGVPAYNEQFF
>TRBV4-2|TRBJ2-2
CASSQDGGSGVAGELFF
>TRBV2|TRBJ2-3
CASSAGTGYGTDTQYF
>TRBV18|TRBJ2-5
CASSPGLAGAETQYF
>TRBV19|TRBJ2-6
CASSSWASGANVLTF
>TRBV28|TRBJ1-6
CASSPSMGSPLHF
>TRBV20-1|TRBJ2-1
CSASLDRGGFDEQFF
>TRBV7-9|TRBJ2-7
CASSLGDGDGFNYEQYF